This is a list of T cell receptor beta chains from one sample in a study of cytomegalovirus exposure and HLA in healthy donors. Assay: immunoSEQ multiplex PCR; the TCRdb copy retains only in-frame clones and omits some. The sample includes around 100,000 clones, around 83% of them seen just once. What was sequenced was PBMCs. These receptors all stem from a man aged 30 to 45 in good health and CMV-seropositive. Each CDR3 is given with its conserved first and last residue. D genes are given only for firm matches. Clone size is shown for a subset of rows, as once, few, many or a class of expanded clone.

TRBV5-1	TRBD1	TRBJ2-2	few	CASSSGTGGRELFF	TGCGCCAGCAGCTCGGGAACAGGGGGCCGGGAGCTGTTTTTT
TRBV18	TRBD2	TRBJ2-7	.	CASSLAGGSYEQYF	TGTGCCAGCTCGCTAGCGGGGGGATCCTACGAGCAGTACTTC
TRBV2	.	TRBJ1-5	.	CASSEAAGRGQPQHF	TGTGCCAGCAGTGAAGCAGCGGGGAGGGGACAGCCCCAGCATTTT
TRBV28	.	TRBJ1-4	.	CASSLPQGNEKLFF	TGTGCCAGCAGTTTACCCCAGGGTAATGAAAAACTGTTTTTT
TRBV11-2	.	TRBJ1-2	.	CASSPQGDYGYTF	TGTGCCAGCAGCCCCCAGGGCGACTATGGCTACACCTTC
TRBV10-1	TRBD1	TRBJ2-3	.	CASRPGQGTTDTQYF	TGCGCCAGCAGACCGGGACAGGGGACGACAGATACGCAGTATTTT
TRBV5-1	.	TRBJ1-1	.	CASSFTGLVDTEAFF	TGCGCCAGCAGCTTCACAGGGCTGGTGGACACTGAAGCTTTCTTT
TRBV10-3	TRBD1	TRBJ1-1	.	CAIRDRGYSNTEAFF	TGTGCCATCAGGGACAGGGGGTACTCGAACACTGAAGCTTTCTTT
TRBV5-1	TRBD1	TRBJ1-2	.	CASSNNPGGRNYGYTF	TGCGCCAGCAGCAACAACCCAGGGGGCAGGAACTATGGCTACACCTTC
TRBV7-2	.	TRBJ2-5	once	CASSLGGGPQETQYF	TGTGCCAGCAGCTTAGGGGGCGGACCCCAGGAGACCCAGTACTTC
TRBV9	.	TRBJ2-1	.	CASSVAATPPGNEQFF	TGTGCCAGCAGCGTAGCGGCGACTCCACCGGGGAATGAGCAGTTCTTC